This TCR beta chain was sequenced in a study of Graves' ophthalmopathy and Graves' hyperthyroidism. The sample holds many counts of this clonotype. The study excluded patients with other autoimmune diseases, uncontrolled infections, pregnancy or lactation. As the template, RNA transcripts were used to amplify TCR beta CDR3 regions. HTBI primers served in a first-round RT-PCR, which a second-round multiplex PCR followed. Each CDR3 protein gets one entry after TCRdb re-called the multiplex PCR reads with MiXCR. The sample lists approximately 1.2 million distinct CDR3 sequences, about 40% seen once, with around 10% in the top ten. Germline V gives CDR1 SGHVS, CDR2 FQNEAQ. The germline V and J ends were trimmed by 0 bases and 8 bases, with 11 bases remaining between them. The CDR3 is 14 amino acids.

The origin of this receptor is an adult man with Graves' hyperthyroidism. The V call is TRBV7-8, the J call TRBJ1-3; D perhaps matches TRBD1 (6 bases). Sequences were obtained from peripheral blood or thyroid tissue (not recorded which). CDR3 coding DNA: TGTGCCAGCAGCTTAGCGGGGAGGGGGGACACCATATATTTT. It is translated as CASSLAGRGDTIYF.